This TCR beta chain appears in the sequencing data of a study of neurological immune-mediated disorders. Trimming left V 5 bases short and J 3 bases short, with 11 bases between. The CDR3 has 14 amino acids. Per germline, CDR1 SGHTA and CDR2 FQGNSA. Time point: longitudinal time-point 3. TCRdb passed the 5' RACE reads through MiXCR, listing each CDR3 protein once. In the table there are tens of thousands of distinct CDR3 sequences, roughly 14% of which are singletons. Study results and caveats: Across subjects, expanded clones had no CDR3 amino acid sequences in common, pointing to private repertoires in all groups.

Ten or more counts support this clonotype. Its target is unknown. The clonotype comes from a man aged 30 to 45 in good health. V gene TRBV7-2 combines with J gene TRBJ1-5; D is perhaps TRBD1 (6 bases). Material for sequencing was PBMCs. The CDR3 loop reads CASSRDRPNQPQHF. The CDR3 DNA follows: TGTGCCAGCAGCCGCGACAGGCCCAATCAGCCCCAGCATTTT.